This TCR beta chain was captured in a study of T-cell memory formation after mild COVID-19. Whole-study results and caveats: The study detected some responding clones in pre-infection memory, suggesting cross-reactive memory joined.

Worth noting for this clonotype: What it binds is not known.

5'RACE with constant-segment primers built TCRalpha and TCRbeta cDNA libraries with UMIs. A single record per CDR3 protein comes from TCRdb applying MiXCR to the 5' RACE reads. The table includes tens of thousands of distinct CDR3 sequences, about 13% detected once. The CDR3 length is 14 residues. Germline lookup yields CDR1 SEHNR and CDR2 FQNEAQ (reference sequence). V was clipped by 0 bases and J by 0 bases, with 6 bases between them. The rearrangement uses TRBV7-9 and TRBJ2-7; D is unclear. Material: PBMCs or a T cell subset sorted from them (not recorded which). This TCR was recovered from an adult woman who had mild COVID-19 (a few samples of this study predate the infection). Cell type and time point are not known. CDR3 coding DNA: TGTGCCAGCAGCTTAGCCAGCTTCTCCTACGAGCAGTACTTC. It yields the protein CASSLASFSYEQYF.